The 9 T cell receptor beta chains presented below share a single source sample, sequenced in a study of blood T cell repertoires in COVID-19. Sequencing was performed with immunoSEQ multiplex PCR; in TCRdb, only in-frame clones are kept and a portion is missing. The table shows approximately 76,000 clones, with roughly 80% occurring only once. The sequencing sample was made of peripheral blood. The source of these receptors is a woman between 55 and 75 years old with acute or convalescent COVID-19.

This clone was observed a handful of times. This rearrangement joins TRBV5-1 to TRBJ1-1, with D perhaps matching TRBD1 (6 bases). The germline CDR1 and CDR2 sequences are SGHRS and YFSETQ. Between the trimmed V and J ends, which lost 0 bases and 0 bases, there was a span of 6 bases. The CDR3 runs 14 residues. The CDR3 spells CASSLGQVNTEAFF. CDR3 DNA: TGCGCCAGCAGCTTGGGACAGGTGAACACTGAAGCTTTCTTT.

J is TRBJ1-2 and V is TRBV5-5; D gene ambiguous. Germline loops: CDR1 SGHKS, CDR2 YYEKEE (reference sequence). Trimming took off 0 bases at V and 3 bases at J, with 9 bases between the two ends. The CDR3 is made up of 14 amino acids. Here the CDR3 reads CASSLGSGDYGYTF. In DNA form, the CDR3 reads TGTGCCAGCAGCTTGGGGTCAGGCGACTATGGCTACACCTTC.

The chain joins TRBV10-3 to TRBJ2-3, with TRBD1 as a possible D gene (6 bases). V lost 6 bases, J lost 1 base, and 14 bases lay in between. Germline V lookup: CDR1 ENHRY, CDR2 SYGVKD. The CDR3 sequence is 15 residues long. The CDR3 DNA follows: TGTGCCATCAGCCCTGGGGGCGCGGGCACAGATACGCAGTATTTT. Translated, it gives CAISPGGAGTDTQYF.

Only a few counts were recorded for this clone. The genes are TRBV5-1 and TRBJ1-2; no clear D gene. This CDR3 is built from 15 residues. Germline CDR1 reads SGHRS; CDR2 reads YFSETQ. Trimming took 2 bases from V and 0 from J, leaving 11 bases between them. CDR3 nucleotides: TGCGCCAGCAGCTTTGCTGAGGCAGCTAACTATGGCTACACCTTC. Residues: CASSFAEAANYGYTF.

V gene TRBV29-1 combines with J gene TRBJ2-3, with 8 bases matching TRBD1. The CDR3 has 14 amino acids. The V gene end was trimmed by 2 bases and the J gene end by 4 bases; junction bases not matched to a gene: 5. Germline V gene data show CDR1 as SQVTM and CDR2 as ANQGSEA. This CDR3 reads CSVEQGAVPDTQYF. The CDR3 bases are TGCAGCGTTGAACAGGGGGCTGTTCCAGATACGCAGTATTTT.

The chain carries TRBV19 and TRBJ1-3; 9 bases fit TRBD1. Germline lookup yields CDR1 LNHDA and CDR2 SQIVND (reference sequence). V trimming: 4 bases; J trimming: 3 bases; junction bases outside the gene matches: 4. The CDR3 has 15 residues. CDR3 DNA: TGTGCCAGTAGTACACAGGGGGCGATTGGAAACACCATATATTTT. Translating it yields CASSTQGAIGNTIYF.

This clone occurred once. The rearrangement joins TRBV29-1 to TRBJ1-2; TRBD1 agrees at 9 bases. J gave up 8 bases and V 7 bases, and 14 bases lay outside the gene matches. The CDR3 runs to 14 residues. Germline V gene lookup returns CDR1 SQVTM and CDR2 ANQGSEA. The CDR3 coding sequence is TGCAGCGCGGCGGACGTACAGGGGGCGCAGGGCTACACCTTC. Translating it yields CSAADVQGAQGYTF.

The chain carries TRBV7-6 and TRBJ2-7, with D perhaps matching TRBD2 (6 bases). Trimming stripped 2 bases from V and 0 bases from J, with 11 bases between. CDR1 and CDR2 from the germline V gene are SGHVS and FNYEAQ. The CDR3 spans 15 residues. This CDR3 reads CASSLSAGPSYEQYF. The DNA of the CDR3 is TGTGCCAGCAGCTTATCGGCGGGGCCCTCCTACGAGCAGTACTTC.

The chain employs TRBV5-4 and TRBJ2-1, with a possible D match to TRBD1 (5 bases). The germline gives CDR1 SGHNT, CDR2 YYREEE (reference sequence). The germline V and J ends were trimmed by 4 bases and 1 base, with 12 bases remaining between them. The CDR3 has 15 residues. In DNA, the CDR3 is TGTGCCAGCAGCCTGCTAGGGGCGTCCTACAATGAGCAGTTCTTC. Translated, it gives CASSLLGASYNEQFF. The whole variable domain, remainder taken from reference TRBV5-4 and TRBJ2-1, is ETGVTQSPTHLIKTRGQQVTLRCSSQSGHNTVSWYQQALGQGPQFIFQYYREEENGRGNFPPRFSGLQFPNYSSELNVNALELDDSALYLCASSLLGASYNEQFFGPGTRLTVL.